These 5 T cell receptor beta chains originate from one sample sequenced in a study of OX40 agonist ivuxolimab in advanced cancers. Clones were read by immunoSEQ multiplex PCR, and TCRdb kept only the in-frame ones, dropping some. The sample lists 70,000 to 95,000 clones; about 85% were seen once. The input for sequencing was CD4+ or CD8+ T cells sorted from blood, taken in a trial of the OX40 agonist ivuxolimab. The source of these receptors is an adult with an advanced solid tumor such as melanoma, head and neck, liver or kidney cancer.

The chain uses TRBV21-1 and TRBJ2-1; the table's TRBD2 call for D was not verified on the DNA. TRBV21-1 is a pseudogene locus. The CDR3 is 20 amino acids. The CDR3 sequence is CASSKLWTGAVGLARNEQFF. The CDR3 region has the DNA TGTGCCAGCAGCAAATTATGGACAGGGGCTGTAGGACTAGCGAGGAATGAGCAGTTCTTC.

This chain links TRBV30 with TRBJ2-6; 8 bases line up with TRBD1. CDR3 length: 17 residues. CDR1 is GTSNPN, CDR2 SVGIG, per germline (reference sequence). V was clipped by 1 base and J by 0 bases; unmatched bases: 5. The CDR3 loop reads CAWSGDRSRSGANVLTF. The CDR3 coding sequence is TGTGCCTGGAGTGGGGACAGGAGCCGCTCTGGGGCCAACGTCCTGACTTTC.

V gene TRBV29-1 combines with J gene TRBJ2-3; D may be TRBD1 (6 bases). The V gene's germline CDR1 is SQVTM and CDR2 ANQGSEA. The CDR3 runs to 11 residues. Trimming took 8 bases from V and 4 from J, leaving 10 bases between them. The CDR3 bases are TGCAGCTCCAGGGGCCCAGATACGCAGTATTTT. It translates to CSSRGPDTQYF.

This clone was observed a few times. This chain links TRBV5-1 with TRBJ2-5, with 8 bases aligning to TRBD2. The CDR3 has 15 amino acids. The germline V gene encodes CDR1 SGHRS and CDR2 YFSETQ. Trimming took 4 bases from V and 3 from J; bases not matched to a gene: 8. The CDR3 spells CASSAGTSGKETQYF. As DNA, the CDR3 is TGCGCCAGCAGCGCCGGTACTAGCGGAAAAGAGACCCAGTACTTC.

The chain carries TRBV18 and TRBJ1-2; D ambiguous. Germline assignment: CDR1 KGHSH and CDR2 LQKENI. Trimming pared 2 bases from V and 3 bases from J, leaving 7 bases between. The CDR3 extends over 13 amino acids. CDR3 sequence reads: CASSPMEHYGYTF. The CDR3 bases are TGTGCCAGCTCACCAATGGAGCACTATGGCTACACCTTC.